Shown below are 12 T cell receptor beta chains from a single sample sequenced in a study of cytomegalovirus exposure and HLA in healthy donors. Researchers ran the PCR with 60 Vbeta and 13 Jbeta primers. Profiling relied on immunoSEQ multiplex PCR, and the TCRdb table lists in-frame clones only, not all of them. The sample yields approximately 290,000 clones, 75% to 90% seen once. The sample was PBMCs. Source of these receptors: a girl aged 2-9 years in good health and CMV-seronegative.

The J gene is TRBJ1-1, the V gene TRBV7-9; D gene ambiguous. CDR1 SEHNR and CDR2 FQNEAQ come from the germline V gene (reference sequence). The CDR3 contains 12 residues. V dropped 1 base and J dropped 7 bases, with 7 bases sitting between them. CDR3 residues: CASSLVVSEAFF. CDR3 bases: TGTGCCAGCAGCTTAGTGGTCAGTGAAGCTTTCTTT.

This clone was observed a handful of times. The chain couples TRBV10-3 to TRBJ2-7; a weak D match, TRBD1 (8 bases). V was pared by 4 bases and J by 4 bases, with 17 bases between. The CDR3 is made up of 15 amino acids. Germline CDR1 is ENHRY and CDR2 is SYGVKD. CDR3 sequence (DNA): TGTGCCATCAGTGGGGGGGGGACAGGACTTTACGAGCAGTACTTC. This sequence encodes CAISGGGTGLYEQYF.

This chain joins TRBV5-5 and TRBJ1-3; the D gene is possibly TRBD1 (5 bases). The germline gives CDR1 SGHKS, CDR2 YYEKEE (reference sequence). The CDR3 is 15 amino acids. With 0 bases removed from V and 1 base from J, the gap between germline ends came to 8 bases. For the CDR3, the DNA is TGTGCCAGCAGCTTGGTCGGGGGGTCTGGAAACACCATATATTTT. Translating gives CASSLVGGSGNTIYF.

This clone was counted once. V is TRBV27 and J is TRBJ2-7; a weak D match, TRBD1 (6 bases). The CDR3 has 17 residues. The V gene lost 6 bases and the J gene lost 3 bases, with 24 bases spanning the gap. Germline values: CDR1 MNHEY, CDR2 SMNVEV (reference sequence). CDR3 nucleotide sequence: TGTGCCAGCAGAAAACTAGGAACACCCGGCAGGGGCTACGAGCAGTACTTC. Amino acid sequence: CASRKLGTPGRGYEQYF.

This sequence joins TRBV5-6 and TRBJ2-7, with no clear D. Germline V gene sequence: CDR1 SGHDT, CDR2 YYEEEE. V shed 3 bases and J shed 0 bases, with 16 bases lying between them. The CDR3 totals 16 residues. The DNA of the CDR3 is TGTGCCAGCAGCTACGCCCCGAGTCCACCCTCCTACGAGCAGTACTTC. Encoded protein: CASSYAPSPPSYEQYF.

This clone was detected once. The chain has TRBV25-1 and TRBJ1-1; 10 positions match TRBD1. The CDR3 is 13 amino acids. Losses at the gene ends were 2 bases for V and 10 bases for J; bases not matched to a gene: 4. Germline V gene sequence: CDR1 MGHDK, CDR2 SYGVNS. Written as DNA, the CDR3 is TGTGCCAGCAGTGAAGACAGGGGGCGCGTAGCTTTCTTT. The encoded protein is CASSEDRGRVAFF. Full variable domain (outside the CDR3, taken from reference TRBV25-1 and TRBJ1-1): EADIYQTPRYLVIGTGKKITLECSQTMGHDKMYWYQQDPGMELHLIHYSYGVNSTEKGDLSSESTVSRIRTEHFPLTLESARPSHTSQYLCASSEDRGRVAFFGQGTRLTVV.

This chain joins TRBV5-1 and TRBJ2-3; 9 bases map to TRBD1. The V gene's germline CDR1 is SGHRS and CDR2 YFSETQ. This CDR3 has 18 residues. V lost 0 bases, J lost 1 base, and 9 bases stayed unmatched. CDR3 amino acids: CASSLDHHRGRGTDTQYF. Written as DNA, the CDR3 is TGCGCCAGCAGCTTGGACCACCACAGGGGGCGGGGCACAGATACGCAGTATTTT.

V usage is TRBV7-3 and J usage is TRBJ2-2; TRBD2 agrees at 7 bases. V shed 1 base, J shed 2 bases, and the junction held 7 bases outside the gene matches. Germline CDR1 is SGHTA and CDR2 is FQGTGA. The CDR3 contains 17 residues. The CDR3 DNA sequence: TGTGCCAGCAGCTTAAATCCTCCTAGCGGAAACACCGGGGAGCTGTTTTTT. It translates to CASSLNPPSGNTGELFF.

The CDR3 coding sequence is TGCGCCAGCAGCCAAGAGAGGGCAGCCTACTATGGCTACACCTTC. Translation gives CASSQERAAYYGYTF. This rearrangement joins TRBV4-1 to TRBJ1-2, with D unresolved. The CDR3 covers 15 residues. Germline-derived CDR1 and CDR2 are MGHRA and YSYEKL. The V gene lost 0 bases and the J gene lost 3 bases, with 11 bases spanning the gap.

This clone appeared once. CDR3 residues: CASSLPGRDYEQYF. CDR3 nucleotide sequence: TGTGCCAGCAGTCTCCCTGGGCGGGACTACGAGCAGTACTTC. The chain combines TRBV28 with TRBJ2-7; the D gene is possibly TRBD2 (6 bases). With 5 bases removed from V and 3 bases from J, the gap between germline ends came to 14 bases. Germline CDR1 reads MDHEN; CDR2 reads SYDVKM. CDR3 length: 14 residues.

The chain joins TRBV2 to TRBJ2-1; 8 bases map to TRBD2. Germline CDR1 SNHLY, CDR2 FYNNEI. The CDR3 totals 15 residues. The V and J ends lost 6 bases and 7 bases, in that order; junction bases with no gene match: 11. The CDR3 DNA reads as TGTGCCAGCAGAAGCTCCGCGGGAGGAGATAATGAGCAGTTCTTC. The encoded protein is CASRSSAGGDNEQFF.

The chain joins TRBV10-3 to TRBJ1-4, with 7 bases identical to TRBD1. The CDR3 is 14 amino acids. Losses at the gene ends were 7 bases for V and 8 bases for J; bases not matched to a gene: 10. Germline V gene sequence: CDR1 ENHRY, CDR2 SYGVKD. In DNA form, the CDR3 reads TGTGCCATCATTCAAGACAGGGTCTCCGAAAAACTGTTTTTT. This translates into CAIIQDRVSEKLFF.